This paragraph reports one T cell receptor beta chain. Its antigen is undetermined. This specimen belongs to a study of CD4 T cells in relation to SARS-CoV-2 and coronaviruses. The ends were cut back, 0 bases at V and 6 bases at J, with 14 bases in the middle. Germline loops: CDR1 SGHTA, CDR2 FQGNSA. CDR3 length: 15 residues. The repertoire was sequenced with immunoSEQ multiplex PCR; TCRdb's copy has only in-frame clones and lacks some. The table has about 19,000 clones, just over 75% seen once; the top ten hold 20% to 25%. Unexposed donor CD4+ T cells date from about 2010-2018, before the COVID-19 pandemic. After around nine days of culture, CD4+ T cells were isolated.

This rearrangement joins TRBV7-2 to TRBJ1-1; D unclear. This receptor was obtained from a human donor in good health. Sequenced sample: CD4+ T cells from PBMCs, cultured in vitro. The CDR3 region has the DNA TGTGCCAGCAGCTTAGCCCCCGGGAGTCGGGCTGAAGCTTTCTTT. It translates to CASSLAPGSRAEAFF.